The 27 T cell receptor beta chains below all came from one sample that was sequenced in a study of OX40 agonist ivuxolimab in advanced cancers. TCRdb's table, derived via immunoSEQ multiplex PCR, lists solely in-frame clones and lacks some. This sample has 37,000 or so clones, with roughly 78% found just once. The specimen was CD4+ or CD8+ T cells sorted from blood, collected in a trial of the OX40 agonist ivuxolimab. These receptors all come from an adult with an advanced solid tumor such as melanoma, head and neck, liver or kidney cancer.

The rearrangement links TRBV2 to TRBJ2-7, with 9 bases lining up with TRBD1. This CDR3 contains 12 residues. Losses at the gene ends were 6 bases for V and 10 bases for J; bases not matched to a gene: 7. CDR1 is SNHLY and CDR2 is FYNNEI in the germline V gene. CDR3 nucleotide sequence: TGTGCCAGCAGGGGGACAGGGCGTCTTCAGTACTTC. Its protein is CASRGTGRLQYF.

The chain's CDR3 is CAWSRGGFTDTQYF. The CDR3 coding sequence is TGTGCCTGGAGCCGCGGGGGTTTCACAGATACGCAGTATTTT. This chain connects TRBV30 to TRBJ2-3; TRBD2 agrees at 7 bases. The germline CDR1 and CDR2 sequences are GTSNPN and SVGIG (reference sequence). The CDR3 runs 14 residues. V was pared by 3 bases and J by 2 bases, with 5 bases of the junction left unmatched.

Details on this clone: One junction end does not reproduce the germline sequence, and a read error may be involved. The chain recombines TRBV7-7 with TRBJ2-5; TRBD1 might be the D (5 bases). The germline V gene has CDR1 SSHAT and CDR2 FNYEAQ (reference sequence). The CDR3 loop spans 14 amino acids. The CDR3 DNA follows: TGTGCTAGCAGCTTAGGGGAAATCGGGGAGACCCAGTACTTC. Amino acids: CASSLGEIGETQYF.

CDR3 nucleotides: TGTGCCAGCTCAACTGACGGAGACACTGAAGCTTTCTTT. Translated, it gives CASSTDGDTEAFF. The chain has TRBV18 and TRBJ1-1; D is unresolved. This CDR3 spans 13 amino acids. Germline V lookup: CDR1 KGHSH, CDR2 LQKENI. Trimming left V 5 bases short and J 3 bases short, with 10 bases between. Full variable domain (missing parts from reference TRBV18 and TRBJ1-1): NAGVMQNPRHLVRRRGQEARLRCSPMKGHSHVYWYRQLPEEGLKFMVYLQKENIIDESGMPKERFSAEFPKEGPSILRIQQVVRGDSAAYFCASSTDGDTEAFFGQGTRLTVV.

This clone has a single count. The J gene is TRBJ2-7, the V gene TRBV4-2; 11 nucleotides line up with TRBD2. Per the germline V gene, CDR1 is LGHNA and CDR2 is YNFKEQ. J gave up 0 bases and V 0 bases, and 7 bases lay outside the gene matches. There are 18 residues in the CDR3. The CDR3 sequence: CASSQDIAGGPGSYEQYF. The CDR3 DNA is TGTGCCAGCAGCCAAGATATAGCGGGAGGGCCCGGCTCCTACGAGCAGTACTTC.

The chain employs TRBV30 and TRBJ1-5, with D hard to call. Looked up from germline, CDR1 is GTSNPN and CDR2 is SVGIG (reference sequence). V gave up 3 bases and J gave up 2 bases, with 5 bases separating them. CDR3 length: 12 amino acids. CDR3 in amino acids: CAWSTGNQPQHF. The CDR3 nucleotides are TGTGCCTGGAGCACAGGCAATCAGCCCCAGCATTTT.

V gene TRBV28 combines with J gene TRBJ1-1; D not resolved. CDR3 size: 13 residues. The germline V gene encodes CDR1 MDHEN and CDR2 SYDVKM. The V gene lost 3 bases and the J gene lost 0 bases, with 5 bases spanning the gap. Here the CDR3 reads CASSLLVNTEAFF. CDR3 bases: TGTGCCAGCAGTTTGTTAGTGAACACTGAAGCTTTCTTT.

This chain joins TRBV2 and TRBJ1-2; D might be TRBD1 (5 bases). Germline assignment: CDR1 SNHLY and CDR2 FYNNEI. Trimming pared 5 bases from V and 6 bases from J, leaving 16 bases between. The CDR3 totals 14 residues. CDR3 protein: CASSNSGNFDGYTF. CDR3 nucleotide sequence: TGTGCCAGCAGTAATTCAGGGAATTTCGATGGCTACACCTTC.

The rearrangement links TRBV7-9 to TRBJ2-2; D call uncertain. This CDR3 contains 16 residues. V was shortened by 5 bases and J by 4 bases, with 17 bases between the two germline ends. CDR1 and CDR2 from the germline V gene are SEHNR and FQNEAQ (reference sequence). The CDR3 nucleotides read TGTGCCAGCAGCCCCAAATACCCATCGACCACCGGGGAGCTGTTTTTT. The encoded protein is CASSPKYPSTTGELFF. Filled out from reference TRBV7-9 and TRBJ2-2, the complete variable domain reads DTGVSQNPRHKITKRGQNVTFRCDPISEHNRLYWYRQTLGQGPEFLTYFQNEAQLEKSRLLSDRFSAERPKGSFSTLEIQRTEQGDSAMYLCASSPKYPSTTGELFFGEGSRLTVL.

V gene TRBV5-6 combines with J gene TRBJ1-1, with D maybe TRBD1 (6 bases). In germline, CDR1 is SGHDT, CDR2 YYEEEE. The CDR3 runs 16 residues. V was clipped by 5 bases and J by 5 bases, with 22 bases between them. The CDR3 nucleotides read TGTGCCAGCAGAGGTTTGATCGTAGGGGGTCGGACTGAAGCTTTCTTT. Translating gives CASRGLIVGGRTEAFF. The complete variable domain, with remaining parts taken from reference TRBV5-6 and TRBJ1-1, reads DAGVTQSPTHLIKTRGQQVTLRCSPKSGHDTVSWYQQALGQGPQFIFQYYEEEERQRGNFPDRFSGHQFPNYSSELNVNALLLGDSALYLCASRGLIVGGRTEAFFGQGTRLTVV.

This sequence joins TRBV11-2 and TRBJ2-2; D unresolved. This CDR3 is 13 amino acids long. Germline V CDR1 and CDR2: SGHAT, FQNNGV. V was shortened by 0 bases and J by 2 bases, with 1 base between the two germline ends. CDR3 sequence (DNA): TGTGCCAGCAGCTTAGATAACACCGGGGAGCTGTTTTTT. Translated, it gives CASSLDNTGELFF.

Turning to this clone: One end of the junction does not line up with germline, which may come from a read error. The CDR3 DNA reads TGCGCCAGCAGCTTTACTCAGACTAGCGGGGCCCTTCACTTC. Its translation: CASSFTQTSGALHF. V is TRBV5-1 and J is TRBJ2-7; 11 nucleotides align to TRBD2. Germline loops: CDR1 SGHRS, CDR2 YFSETQ. The CDR3 extends over 14 amino acids.

V usage is TRBV19 and J usage is TRBJ2-5; 7 bases align to TRBD1. Per the germline V gene, CDR1 is LNHDA and CDR2 is SQIVND (reference sequence). Trimming at V came to 5 bases and at J to 2 bases, leaving 5 bases not matched to a gene. This CDR3 region has 14 residues. In DNA form, the CDR3 reads TGTGCCAGTAGTGTGACAGGGTTACAAGAGACCCAGTACTTC. Its translation: CASSVTGLQETQYF.

The chain employs TRBV4-1 and TRBJ2-3; D perhaps matches TRBD2 (6 bases). This CDR3 has 13 amino acids. Germline assignment: CDR1 MGHRA and CDR2 YSYEKL. Between the trimmed V and J ends, which lost 7 bases and 2 bases, there was a span of 10 bases. DNA of the CDR3: TGCGCCAGCAAGGAGCGGGCCACAGATACGCAGTATTTT. It codes for CASKERATDTQYF.

This clone appeared a few times. The rearrangement links TRBV27 to TRBJ1-2, with 7 bases that match TRBD1. The CDR3 has 15 amino acids. CDR1 is MNHEY, CDR2 SMNVEV, per germline (reference sequence). V was clipped by 5 bases and J by 2 bases; unmatched bases: 8. The chain's CDR3 is CASSTTGTANYGYTF. For the CDR3, the DNA is TGTGCCAGCAGTACCACCGGGACAGCAAACTATGGCTACACCTTC.

The J gene is TRBJ1-5, the V gene TRBV27; 11 bases line up with TRBD1. The germline CDR1 and CDR2 sequences are MNHEY and SMNVEV (reference sequence). The CDR3 is 16 residues long. J lost 6 bases, V lost 5 bases, and 9 bases had no gene match. The CDR3 DNA reads as TGTGCCAGCAGTCCTCGGACAGGGGGCAAAAGTCAGCCCCAGCATTTT. This codes for CASSPRTGGKSQPQHF.

This clone was observed once. This chain joins TRBV29-1 and TRBJ2-2; D not certain. Germline V gene sequence: CDR1 SQVTM, CDR2 ANQGSEA. This CDR3 contains 10 residues. V lost 7 bases and J lost 4, with 4 bases in between. The CDR3 bases are TGCAGCGGGTTCACCGGGGAGCTGTTTTTT. Residues: CSGFTGELFF.

The chain carries TRBV18 and TRBJ1-2, with unresolved D. Germline CDR1 is KGHSH and CDR2 is LQKENI. This CDR3 has 13 amino acids. The V end was cut by 3 bases, the J end by 2 bases, with 7 bases between. CDR3: CASSPDGNYGYTF. For the CDR3, the DNA is TGTGCCAGCTCACCGGACGGGAACTATGGCTACACCTTC.

The J gene is TRBJ2-5, the V gene TRBV30, with TRBD1 identical over 8 bases. Germline V gene data show CDR1 as GTSNPN and CDR2 as SVGIG (reference sequence). The CDR3 runs 14 residues. The V gene end was trimmed by 5 bases and the J gene end by 1 base; junction bases not matched to a gene: 6. The DNA of the CDR3 is TGTGCCTGGGGCGGGACAGGTCCCCAAGAGACCCAGTACTTC. Protein product: CAWGGTGPQETQYF.

The chain recombines TRBV21-1 with TRBJ1-4. TRBV21-1 is designated a pseudogene. This CDR3 is built from 15 residues. The chain's CDR3 is CASSKQGRFGGKLFF. CDR3 nucleotides: TGTGCCAGCAGCAAACAGGGCAGGTTTGGGGGGAAACTGTTTTTT.

In this sample, this clone turned up once. V gene TRBV5-1 combines with J gene TRBJ1-4; D uncertain. Germline V lookup: CDR1 SGHRS, CDR2 YFSETQ. The CDR3 loop spans 17 amino acids. With 0 bases removed from V and 4 bases from J, the gap between germline ends came to 16 bases. The CDR3 spells CASSLDSFATFNEKLFF. The CDR3 region has the DNA TGCGCCAGCAGCTTGGATTCCTTCGCCACCTTTAATGAAAAACTGTTTTTT.

V gene TRBV11-2 combines with J gene TRBJ2-1; 10 nucleotides match TRBD2. From germline, CDR1 is SGHAT and CDR2 FQNNGV. J lost 6 bases, V lost 3 bases, and 8 bases had no gene match. The CDR3 loop spans 16 amino acids. The CDR3 here is CASSFLTSGTVNEQFF. The CDR3 coding sequence is TGTGCCAGCAGCTTCTTAACTAGCGGGACTGTCAATGAGCAGTTCTTC.

The sample holds one count of this clone. This chain links TRBV7-9 with TRBJ2-7; D is uncertain. From germline, CDR1 is SEHNR and CDR2 FQNEAQ (reference sequence). CDR3 length: 15 residues. The V end lost 5 bases, the J end lost 2 bases, and 16 bases lay between the germline ends. The CDR3 DNA reads as TGTGCCAGCAGCGAAACTAACAGAGTCACCTACGAGCAGTACTTC. Translation gives CASSETNRVTYEQYF.

The chain is built from TRBV19 and TRBJ1-2, with D possibly being TRBD1 (6 bases). The CDR3 covers 14 residues. Germline-derived CDR1 and CDR2 are LNHDA and SQIVND (reference sequence). Trimming took off 4 bases at V and 6 bases at J, with 15 bases between the two ends. CDR3: CASSTQTGMDGYTF. The CDR3 DNA reads as TGTGCCAGTAGTACCCAAACAGGGATGGATGGCTACACCTTC.

This clone has just a few counts. The chain recombines TRBV7-9 with TRBJ1-1, with 7 bases that match TRBD1. V lost 4 bases, J lost 2 bases, and 10 bases stayed unmatched. Germline-derived CDR1 and CDR2 are SEHNR and FQNEAQ (reference sequence). The CDR3 consists of 16 residues. The CDR3 DNA reads as TGTGCCAGCAGCTCAGCTGCCGGGACAGCTAACACTGAAGCTTTCTTT. It encodes CASSSAAGTANTEAFF.

This sequence joins TRBV5-8 and TRBJ2-5; tentatively, D is TRBD1 (6 bases). The CDR3 is 14 residues long. Trimming stripped 4 bases from V and 7 bases from J, with 17 bases between. Per the germline V gene, CDR1 is SGHTS and CDR2 is YDEGEE. The CDR3 DNA is TGTGCCAGCAGCACAACCGGGACAATAAGGACCCAGTACTTC. It encodes CASSTTGTIRTQYF.

The chain uses TRBV2 and TRBJ1-4; no definite D call. The V end lost 4 bases, the J end lost 8 bases, and 11 bases lay between the germline ends. Germline lookup yields CDR1 SNHLY and CDR2 FYNNEI. This CDR3 has 13 amino acids. CDR3 nucleotide sequence: TGTGCCAGCAGTGGCACAGTACCCGAAAAACTGTTTTTT. As protein: CASSGTVPEKLFF.